This record concerns one T cell receptor (beta chain) sequence. Its antigen is not identified. The V and J ends lost 4 bases and 1 base respectively, with 7 bases between them. Per the germline V gene, CDR1 is MGHRA and CDR2 is YSYEKL. The CDR3 is 13 residues long. Method: immunoSEQ multiplex PCR; TCRdb's copy keeps in-frame clones and lacks some. Here the sample spans tens of thousands of clones, 92% being singletons. The sample originates from a study of T cell responses to AZD1222 COVID-19 vaccine. Study-wide results and limits: Repertoires in all cases were sampled only once the peak T cell response had passed. It should be noted that donors were predominantly white British and more often female, and clonal diversity was possibly underestimated. The number of AZD1222 recipients seropositive at baseline was only six.

Specimen: peripheral blood, collected 28 days after the second AZD1222 dose. The TCR originated in an adult who received the AZD1222 COVID-19 vaccine. This rearrangement joins TRBV4-1 to TRBJ1-2; no firm D call. The CDR3 coding sequence is TGCGCCAGCAGCCGACGCAATAACTATGGCTACACCTTC. Encoded protein: CASSRRNNYGYTF.